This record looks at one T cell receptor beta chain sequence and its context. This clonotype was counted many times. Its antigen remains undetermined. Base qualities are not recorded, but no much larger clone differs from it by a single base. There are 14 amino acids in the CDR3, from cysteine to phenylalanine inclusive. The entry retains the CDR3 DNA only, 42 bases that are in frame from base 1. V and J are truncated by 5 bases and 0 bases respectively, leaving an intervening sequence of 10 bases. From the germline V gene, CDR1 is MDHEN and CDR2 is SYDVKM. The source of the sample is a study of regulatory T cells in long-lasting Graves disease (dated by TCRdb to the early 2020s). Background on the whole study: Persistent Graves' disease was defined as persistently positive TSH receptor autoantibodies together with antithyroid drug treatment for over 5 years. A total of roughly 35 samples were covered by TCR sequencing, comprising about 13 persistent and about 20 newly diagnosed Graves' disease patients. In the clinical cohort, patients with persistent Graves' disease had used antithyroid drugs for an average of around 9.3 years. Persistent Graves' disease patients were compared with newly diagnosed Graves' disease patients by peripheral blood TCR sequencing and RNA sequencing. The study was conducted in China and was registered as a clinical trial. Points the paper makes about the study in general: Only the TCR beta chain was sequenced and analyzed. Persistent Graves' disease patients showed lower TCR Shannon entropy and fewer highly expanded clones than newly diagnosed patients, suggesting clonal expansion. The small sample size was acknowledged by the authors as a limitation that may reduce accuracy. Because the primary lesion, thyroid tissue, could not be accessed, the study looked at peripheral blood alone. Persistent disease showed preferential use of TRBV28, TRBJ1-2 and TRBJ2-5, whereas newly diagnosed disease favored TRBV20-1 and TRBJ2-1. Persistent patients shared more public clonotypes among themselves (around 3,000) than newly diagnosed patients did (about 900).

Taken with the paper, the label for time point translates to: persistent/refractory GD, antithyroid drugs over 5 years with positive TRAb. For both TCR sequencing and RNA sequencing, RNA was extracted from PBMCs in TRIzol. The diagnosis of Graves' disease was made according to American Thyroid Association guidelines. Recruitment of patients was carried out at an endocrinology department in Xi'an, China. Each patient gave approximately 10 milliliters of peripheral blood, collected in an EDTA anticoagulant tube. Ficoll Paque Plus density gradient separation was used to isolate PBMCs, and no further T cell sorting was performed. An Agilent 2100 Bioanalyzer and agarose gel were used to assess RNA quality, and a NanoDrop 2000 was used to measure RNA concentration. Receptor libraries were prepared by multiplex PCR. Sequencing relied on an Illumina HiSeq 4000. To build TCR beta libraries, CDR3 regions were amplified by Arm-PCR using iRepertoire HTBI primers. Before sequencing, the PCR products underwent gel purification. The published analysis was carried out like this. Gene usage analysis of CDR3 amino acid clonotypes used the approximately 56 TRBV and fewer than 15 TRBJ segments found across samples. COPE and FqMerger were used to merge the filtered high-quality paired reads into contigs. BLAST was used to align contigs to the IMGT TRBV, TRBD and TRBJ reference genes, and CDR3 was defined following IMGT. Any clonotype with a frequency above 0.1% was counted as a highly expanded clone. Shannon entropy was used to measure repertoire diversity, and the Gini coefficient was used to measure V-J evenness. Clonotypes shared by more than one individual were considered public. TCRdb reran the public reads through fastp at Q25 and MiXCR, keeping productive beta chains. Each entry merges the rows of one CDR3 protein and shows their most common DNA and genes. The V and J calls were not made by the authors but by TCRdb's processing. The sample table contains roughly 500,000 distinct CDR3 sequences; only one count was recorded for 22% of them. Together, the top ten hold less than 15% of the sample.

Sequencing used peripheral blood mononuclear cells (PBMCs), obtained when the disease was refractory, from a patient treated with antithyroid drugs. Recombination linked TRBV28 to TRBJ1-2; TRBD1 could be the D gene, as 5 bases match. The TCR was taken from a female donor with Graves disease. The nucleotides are TGTGCCAGCAGTCAAGACAGAACTAACTATGGCTACACCTTC. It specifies CASSQDRTNYGYTF.